This T cell receptor (beta chain) derives from a study of T cells in Graves' hyperthyroidism and ophthalmopathy. As for the study in general: Any treatment followed the collection of peripheral blood at initial diagnosis.

This clonotype was found many times. The target antigen is unknown. The CDR3 has 15 amino acids. V was clipped by 5 bases and J by 0 bases, with 14 bases between them. The germline gives CDR1 SGHAT, CDR2 FQNNGV. Patients were excluded because of uncontrolled infection, other autoimmune disease, pregnancy or lactation. Template material for amplifying TCR beta CDR3 regions consisted of RNA transcripts. First-round RT-PCR targeting the TCR CDR3 was performed with the HTBI primer set. TCRdb used MiXCR to reprocess the multiplex PCR reads, holding one entry per CDR3 protein. The sample has about half a million distinct CDR3 sequences; 22% are singletons. Overall study results and limits: Separation of ophthalmopathy from stable hyperthyroidism was achieved by a 13 V-J model. Blood held most thyroid clonotypes expanded above 0.001 frequency.

The chain joins TRBV11-2 to TRBJ2-7, with D possibly matching TRBD2 (6 bases). Material: blood. The TCR comes from a woman in her sixties or seventies with Graves' ophthalmopathy. The CDR3 DNA reads as TGTGCCAGCAGCGGTCGACTAGGGAGCTCCTACGAGCAGTACTTC. Translating it yields CASSGRLGSSYEQYF.